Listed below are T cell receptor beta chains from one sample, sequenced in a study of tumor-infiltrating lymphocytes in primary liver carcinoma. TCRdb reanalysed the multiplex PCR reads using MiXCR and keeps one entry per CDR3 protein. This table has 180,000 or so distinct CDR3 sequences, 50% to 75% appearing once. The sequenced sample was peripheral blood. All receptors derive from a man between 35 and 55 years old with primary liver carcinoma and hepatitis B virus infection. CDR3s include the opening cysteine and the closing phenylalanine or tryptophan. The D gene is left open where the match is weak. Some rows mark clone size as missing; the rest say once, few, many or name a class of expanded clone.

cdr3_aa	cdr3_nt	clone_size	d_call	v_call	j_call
CASSQLAGVSSYNEQLF	TGTGCCAGCAGCCAATTAGCGGGAGTTAGCTCCTACAATGAGCAGTTGTTC	-	TRBD2	TRBV11-2	TRBJ2-1
CASSREGMSSQPQHF	TGTGCCAGCAGCAGAGAGGGGATGAGCAGTCAGCCCCAGCATTTT	-	-	TRBV6-5	TRBJ1-5
CAISGIAGGYEQFF	TGTGCCATCAGCGGGATAGCGGGAGGCTATGAGCAGTTCTTC	few	TRBD2	TRBV10-3	TRBJ2-1
CASEGTSGGADTQYF	TGTGCCAGCGAGGGGACTAGCGGGGGTGCAGATACGCAGTATTTT	-	TRBD2	TRBV6-5	TRBJ2-3
CASSEPRGGYEQYF	TGTGCCAGCAGTGAACCTAGGGGTGGGTACGAGCAGTACTTC	-	-	TRBV2	TRBJ2-7
CASSLELGRDLPQHF	TGTGCCAGCAGCTTGGAGCTAGGACGGGATCTGCCCCAGCATTTT	-	-	TRBV5-5	TRBJ1-5
CSVEGLAGGGREQYF	TGCAGCGTTGAGGGTCTAGCGGGAGGGGGCCGCGAGCAGTACTTC	-	TRBD2	TRBV29-1	TRBJ2-7
CASRRQGAETQYF	TGTGCCAGCCGTCGGCAGGGCGCAGAGACCCAGTACTTC	few	-	TRBV12-3/TRBV12-4	TRBJ2-5
CASSTHDGETQYF	TGTGCCAGCAGCACACACGACGGCGAGACCCAGTACTTC	-	-	TRBV21-1	TRBJ2-5
CASSQISVSSGELFF	TGCGCCAGCAGCCAAATTAGTGTCTCGTCTGGGGAGCTGTTTTTT	few	-	TRBV4-1	TRBJ2-2
CSAGDRGDLDYGYTF	TGCAGCGCCGGGGACAGGGGAGACCTGGACTATGGCTACACCTTC	many	TRBD1	TRBV29-1	TRBJ1-2
CASSRLGTNTGELFF	TGCGCCAGCAGCCGTCTAGGGACAAACACCGGGGAGCTGTTTTTT	-	-	TRBV5-1	TRBJ2-2
CASSLRLRSYGYTF	TGTGCCAGCAGCTTAAGACTAAGGTCCTATGGCTACACCTTC	many	-	TRBV11-2	TRBJ1-2
CAISELGAGYEQYF	TGTGCCATCAGTGAACTAGGAGCAGGCTACGAGCAGTACTTC	-	-	TRBV10-3	TRBJ2-7
CASIPDRGQAGTEAFF	TGTGCCAGCATCCCAGACAGGGGGCAAGCGGGCACTGAAGCTTTCTTT	-	TRBD1	TRBV12-3/TRBV12-4	TRBJ1-1
CASRAHLADTQYF	TGTGCCAGCAGAGCCCACCTGGCAGATACGCAGTATTTT	many	-	TRBV6-5	TRBJ2-3
CASSYSNQAIQQYF	TGTGCCAGCAGTTACTCGAACCAGGCTATACAGCAGTACTTC	few	-	TRBV6-6	TRBJ2-7
CASSQGPSGAYEQYF	TGCGCCAGCAGCCAAGGTCCTAGCGGGGCCTACGAGCAGTACTTC	few	TRBD2	TRBV4-1	TRBJ2-7
CASSPTGGVGNEQFF	TGTGCCAGCAGCCCCACAGGGGGCGTAGGGAATGAGCAGTTCTTT	few	TRBD1	TRBV14	TRBJ2-1
CASSVDRARGELFF	TGTGCCAGCAGCGTCGACAGGGCCAGGGGGGAGCTGTTTTTT	many	TRBD1	TRBV11-2	TRBJ2-2
CAWSRLAGNYNEQFF	TGTGCCTGGAGCCGACTAGCGGGAAACTACAATGAGCAGTTCTTC	-	TRBD2	TRBV30	TRBJ2-1
CASTTGVYNEQFF	TGTGCCAGCACAACCGGAGTCTACAATGAGCAGTTCTTC	-	-	TRBV6-6	TRBJ2-1
CASRTNRGGQETQYF	TGTGCCAGCAGAACGAACAGGGGAGGCCAAGAGACCCAGTACTTC	few	-	TRBV12-3/TRBV12-4	TRBJ2-5
CASSSLVYNEQFF	TGTGCCAGCAGTTCCCTCGTTTACAATGAGCAGTTCTTC	-	-	TRBV12-3/TRBV12-4	TRBJ2-1
CASSGLNTDTQYF	TGTGCCAGCAGTGGACTAAACACAGATACGCAGTATTTT	-	-	TRBV2	TRBJ2-3
CASSEAAQVSYEQYF	TGTGCCAGCAGTGAAGCGGCCCAAGTCTCCTACGAGCAGTACTTC	many	-	TRBV6-1	TRBJ2-7
CASSYLGGPEAFF	TGTGCCAGCAGTTACCTCGGGGGTCCTGAAGCTTTCTTT	-	-	TRBV6-6	TRBJ1-1
CSAGQSYNSPLHF	TGCAGCGCTGGACAGAGCTATAATTCACCCCTCCACTTT	many	-	TRBV29-1	TRBJ1-6
CASKVPGTGELFF	TGTGCCAGCAAGGTCCCGGGGACCGGGGAGCTGTTTTTT	-	-	TRBV6-2/TRBV6-3	TRBJ2-2
CASSEAAGQGAGELFF	TGTGCCAGCAGTGAAGCTGCGGGACAGGGGGCCGGGGAGCTGTTTTTT	few	TRBD1	TRBV6-1	TRBJ2-2
CASSYSKALLAEQFF	TGTGCCAGCAGTTACTCGAAGGCACTCCTGGCCGAGCAGTTCTTC	-	-	TRBV6-5	TRBJ2-1
CASSLGSFASTDTQYF	TGTGCCAGCAGCTTAGGCTCATTCGCTAGCACAGATACGCAGTATTTT	many	-	TRBV11-2	TRBJ2-3
CASSLYGTSARTDTQYF	TGTGCCAGCAGCTTATACGGGACTAGCGCGCGTACAGATACGCAGTATTTT	-	TRBD2	TRBV11-2	TRBJ2-3
CTSSYERQGRTDTEVFF	TGTACCAGCAGTTACGAGAGGCAGGGGAGGACGGACACTGAAGTTTTCTTT	-	-	TRBV6-5	TRBJ1-1
CASSSTGVTQYF	TGTGCCAGCAGTTCGACAGGGGTTACGCAGTATTTT	-	TRBD1	TRBV28	TRBJ2-3
CASSYGGAGPGAYEQYF	TGTGCCAGCAGTTACGGGGGAGCGGGTCCTGGAGCCTACGAGCAGTATTTC	-	-	TRBV6-6	TRBJ2-7
CSVGRVDEAFF	TGCAGCGTTGGTAGGGTCGATGAAGCTTTCTTT	few	-	TRBV29-1	TRBJ1-1
CASSETGLGIGELFF	TGTGCCAGCAGTGAAACGGGACTAGGGATCGGGGAGCTGTTTTTT	-	TRBD2	TRBV6-1	TRBJ2-2
CASSPDGRVEAFF	TGTGCCAGCAGCCCCGATGGCAGAGTCGAAGCTTTCTTT	many	-	TRBV11-2	TRBJ1-1
CAWSVGGTIAYNEQFF	TGTGCCTGGAGTGTAGGCGGGACTATCGCCTACAATGAGCAGTTCTTC	-	TRBD2	TRBV30	TRBJ2-1
CASLGSGSWDERFF	TGTGCCAGTCTTGGCAGCGGGAGTTGGGATGAGCGGTTCTTC	-	TRBD2	TRBV11-3	TRBJ2-1
CANSGGQGAGGYNF	TGTGCCAACTCAGGGGGTCAGGGGGCAGGCGGCTACAACTTC	-	TRBD1	TRBV6-5	TRBJ1-2
CASSFSPGLPRTDGRVHTDTQYF	TGTGCCAGCAGTTTTAGCCCCGGTCTTCCCCGAACAGATGGCAGGGTACACACAGATACGCAGTATTTT	few	-	TRBV12-3/TRBV12-4	TRBJ2-3
CANSLDSGRAQADTQYF	TGTGCCAACAGCTTAGATAGCGGGAGGGCCCAGGCAGATACGCAGTATTTT	-	TRBD2	TRBV11-3	TRBJ2-3
CASSYRLAGEPYEQYF	TGTGCCAGCAGTTACCGACTAGCGGGAGAGCCCTACGAGCAGTACTTC	-	TRBD2	TRBV6-6	TRBJ2-7
CASSLEIRSYEQCF	TGTGCCAGCAGTTTAGAGATAAGATCCTACGAGCAGTGCTTC	once	-	TRBV7-8	TRBJ2-7
CASCGLAGGEQFF	TGTGCCAGCTGTGGACTAGCGGGAGGGGAGCAGTTCTTC	few	TRBD2	TRBV2	TRBJ2-1
CASSHPGQGPSNQPQHF	TGTGCCAGCAGCCACCCGGGACAGGGCCCTAGCAATCAGCCCCAGCATTTT	-	TRBD1	TRBV6-6	TRBJ1-5
CSVAQGGTSLLVAQYF	TGCAGCGTTGCCCAGGGTGGTACTAGCCTCCTGGTAGCCCAGTACTTC	-	-	TRBV29-1	TRBJ2-5
CASSTRTSVSQDTQYF	TGTGCCAGCAGCACCAGGACTAGCGTGAGTCAAGATACGCAGTATTTT	-	TRBD2	TRBV4-2	TRBJ2-3